The present T cell receptor (beta chain) was sequenced within a study of identical twins. Broader study findings: Memory repertoires lacked the insertion deficit that abundant cord blood beta clonotypes showed. Out-of-frame alpha sequences shared by twins were enriched for low generation probability.

Trimming at V came to 5 bases and at J to 2 bases, leaving 3 bases not matched to a gene. Per germline, CDR1 SGHNT and CDR2 YENEEA. The CDR3 loop spans 15 amino acids. About this clonotype itself: The antigen is unknown.

In TCRdb, the 5' RACE reads were re-called with MiXCR into one record per CDR3 protein. In the table there are around 570,000 distinct CDR3 sequences, around 9.6% of which are singletons. The same data also went into a second study, on yellow fever vaccine responses in identical twins.

The chain couples TRBV11-3 to TRBJ2-1; 10 nucleotides agree with TRBD2. The sequence came from a woman aged 18-29 years in good health. The source material was PBMCs. DNA for the CDR3: TGTGCCAGCAGCGAGGGACTAGCGCCCTACAATGAGCAGTTCTTC. Translated, it gives CASSEGLAPYNEQFF.